This T cell receptor beta chain was sequenced for a study of shared clonotypes between healthy human individuals (dated by TCRdb to 2020 to 2022). About the study as a whole: The cohort included a few men and a couple of women between 18 and 49 years of age. Per donor, three plates each were used for CD4 naive and CD4 memory, two for CD8 naive, and one for CD8 memory. To estimate repertoire size and how much clonotypes are shared between individuals, the study performed deep sequencing of blood TCR repertoires from about five healthy adults. To increase sequencing depth and limit assay-specific biases, different laboratories used diverse techniques to prepare libraries and sequence TCR repertoires. Each donor's leukapheresis produced roughly between roughly 0.85 and 10 billion PBMCs.

Of note for this clone: Its antigen is still unknown. Base qualities are not recorded, but no much larger clone differs from it by a single base.

Broad study findings and their caveats: When a handful of donors were compared, the shared fraction of clonotypes was 5% to 6.5% for naive CD4, roughly 3.3% for naive CD8, 2.3% for memory CD4, and 0.35% to 0.4% for memory CD8. Naive subsets generally had larger estimated clonotype richness than memory subsets. Because the study included only a small number of donors, the genetic and exposure-history diversity represented was limited. Clonotypes shared by all four sorted-subset donors showed higher generation probabilities than non-shared clonotypes. Sampling was restricted to blood, and TCR repertoires in tissue are likely to differ from TCR repertoires in blood. Based on pairwise subsampling, the degree of clonotype sharing among donors was expected to be affected by sequencing depth. Rarefaction of sorted-subset datasets indicated incomplete sequencing despite the large sequencing depth.

TCR CDR3 regions were amplified from genomic DNA by multiplex PCR using the deep immunoSEQ assay. Extracted genomic DNA from each cell subset was distributed evenly across all wells of several immunoSEQ 96-well plates, and each plate was treated as a replicate. For sorted subsets, each replicate PCR was loaded with approximately 190 ng genomic DNA, equivalent to some 27,000 T cell genomes. Purified libraries were quantified with a Qubit 3.0 fluorometer, sized on a Bioanalyzer 2100, and re-quantified with the KAPA Library Quantification kit. Every immunoSEQ 96-well plate was sequenced on a dedicated single-read 150-cycle Illumina NextSeq 550 flow cell. On the authors' methods: The immunoSEQ output contained only junctional sequences without quality scores, so filtering could not match that applied to full-length reads. Sequences were annotated with PyIR, a Python wrapper for IgBLAST v1.9, using IMGT germline references to assign V/J genes and CDR3. Any read was removed if the V/J assignment was weak (E-value above 1e-6), the CDR3 was missing, or the read contained stop codons, out-of-frame junctions, or ambiguous translated residues. V3J clonotypes were defined by identical inferred V gene, J gene, and CDR3 amino acid sequence. To compute the percentage overlap between repertoires, the number of shared unique clonotypes was divided by the size of the smaller repertoire. Three approaches were used to assess repertoire richness: RTK rarefaction, the Chao1 estimator, and Recon v2.1 estimates of unobserved clonotypes. Generation probabilities for all TCRbeta clonotypes obtained by the gDNA method from a handful of donors were computed using OLGA. TCRdb retrieved this table from immuneACCESS and kept in-frame rearrangements only. Not all clones are present; in checked studies, unresolved V genes account for under half, and no reason is known for the remainder. V and J calls and clone size are as listed in that table; D and trimming were resolved from the DNA. In this sample the table shows some 1,400,000 clones, around 95% of which occur a single time. Roughly 1.1% of the sample rests with the top ten.

The donors were healthy, HIV-negative adults with no recently reported acute infections or vaccinations. All donors were Caucasian adults living in Nashville, Tennessee, USA. CD4+ T cells were enriched by magnetic negative selection; naive cells were then positively selected on CD45RA, and the negative fraction formed the memory subset. After blood collection by leukapheresis, PBMCs were isolated using Ficoll-Histopaque density gradient centrifugation and then cryopreserved in the vapor phase of liquid nitrogen. Purity and quantity of every magnetically sorted T cell population were checked by analytical flow cytometry. Each sorted fraction had its genomic DNA isolated and then quantified by UV absorbance on a Nanodrop 2000c. The sequencing sample was made of naive CD4+ T cells sorted from blood. The label giving this sample's cell subset or site can be read as: CD45RA+ positively selected. The TCR comes from a man aged 25 to 40 in good health.

The CDR3 amino acid sequence is: CASSPTTDSNQPQHF. The nucleotide sequence reads as follows: TGTGCCAGCAGCCCCACGACCGATAGCAATCAGCCCCAGCATTTT. This chain joins TRBV6-5 to TRBJ1-5; no confident D gene assignment can be made. From its cysteine to its phenylalanine, the CDR3 spans 15 amino acids. CDR3 DNA only is kept here, 45 bases in frame from base 1. The V end loses 6 bases and the J end loses 0 bases, and a stretch of 12 bases separates them. Taken from the germline V gene, the CDR1 and CDR2 loops are MNHEY and SVGAGI.